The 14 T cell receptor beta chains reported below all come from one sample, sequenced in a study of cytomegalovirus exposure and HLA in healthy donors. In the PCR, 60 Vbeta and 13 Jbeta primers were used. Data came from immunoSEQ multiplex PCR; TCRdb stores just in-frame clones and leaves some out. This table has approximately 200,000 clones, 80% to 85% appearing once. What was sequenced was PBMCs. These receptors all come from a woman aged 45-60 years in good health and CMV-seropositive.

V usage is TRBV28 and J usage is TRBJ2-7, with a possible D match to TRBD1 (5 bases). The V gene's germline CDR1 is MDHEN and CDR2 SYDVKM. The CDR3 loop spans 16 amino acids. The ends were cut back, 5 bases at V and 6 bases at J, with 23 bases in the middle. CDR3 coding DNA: TGTGCCAGCAGTCCGTATAACGAGCCAAGGGGTTCCGAGCAGTACTTC. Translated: CASSPYNEPRGSEQYF.

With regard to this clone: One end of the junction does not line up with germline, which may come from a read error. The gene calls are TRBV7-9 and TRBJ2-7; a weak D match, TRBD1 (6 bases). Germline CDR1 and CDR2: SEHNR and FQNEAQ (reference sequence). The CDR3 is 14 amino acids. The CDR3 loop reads CSSSLTTGSYEQYF. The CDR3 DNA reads TGTTCCAGCAGCTTAACGACAGGATCCTACGAGCAGTACTTC.

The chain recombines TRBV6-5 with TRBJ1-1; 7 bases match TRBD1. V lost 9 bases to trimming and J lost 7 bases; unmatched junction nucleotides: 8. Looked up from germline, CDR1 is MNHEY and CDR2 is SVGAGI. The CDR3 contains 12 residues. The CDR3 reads CASAGTELEAFF. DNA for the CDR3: TGTGCCAGTGCGGGGACAGAACTTGAAGCTTTCTTT.

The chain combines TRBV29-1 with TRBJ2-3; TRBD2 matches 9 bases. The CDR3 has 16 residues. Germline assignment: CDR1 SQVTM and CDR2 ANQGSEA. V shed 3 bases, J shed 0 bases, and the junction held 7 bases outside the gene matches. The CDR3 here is CSVEGSGGPSTDTQYF. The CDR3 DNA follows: TGCAGCGTTGAGGGTAGCGGGGGACCTAGCACAGATACGCAGTATTTT.

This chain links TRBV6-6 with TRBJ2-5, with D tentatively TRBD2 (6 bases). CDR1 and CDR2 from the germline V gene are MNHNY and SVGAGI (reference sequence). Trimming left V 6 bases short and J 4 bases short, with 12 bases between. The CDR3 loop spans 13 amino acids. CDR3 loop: CASSNGGLETQYF. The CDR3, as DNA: TGTGCCAGCAGCAACGGAGGGTTAGAGACCCAGTACTTC.

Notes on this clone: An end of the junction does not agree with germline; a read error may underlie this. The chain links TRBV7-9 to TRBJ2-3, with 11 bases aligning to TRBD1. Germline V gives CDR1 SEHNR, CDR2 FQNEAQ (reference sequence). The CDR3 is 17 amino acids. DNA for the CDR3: TGTTCCAGCAGCCCAAGTCCGGGACAGGGGGGATCAGATACGCAGTATTTT. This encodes CSSSPSPGQGGSDTQYF.

The CDR3 bases are TGTGCCAGCAGTTTCACGGCGGGGGCTGGGGATGAGCAGTTCTTC. The encoded protein is CASSFTAGAGDEQFF. This sequence joins TRBV28 and TRBJ2-1; perhaps TRBD2 as D (7 bases). V dropped 3 bases and J dropped 8 bases, with 17 bases sitting between them. Germline-derived CDR1 and CDR2 are MDHEN and SYDVKM. The CDR3 totals 15 residues.

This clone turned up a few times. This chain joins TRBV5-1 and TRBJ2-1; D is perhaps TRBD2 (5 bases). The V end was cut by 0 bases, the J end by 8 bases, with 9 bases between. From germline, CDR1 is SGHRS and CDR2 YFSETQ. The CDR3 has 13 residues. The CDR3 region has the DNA TGCGCCAGCAGCTTGGGACTACGCGATGAGCAGTTCTTC. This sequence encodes CASSLGLRDEQFF.

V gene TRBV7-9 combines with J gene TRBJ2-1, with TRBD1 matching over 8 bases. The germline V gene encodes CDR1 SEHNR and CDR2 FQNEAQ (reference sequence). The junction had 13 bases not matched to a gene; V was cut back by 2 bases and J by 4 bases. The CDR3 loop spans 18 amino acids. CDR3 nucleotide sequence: TGTGCCAGCAGCTTAAAGGCCCTCGGACAGGGCCGATACAATGAGCAGTTCTTC. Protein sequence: CASSLKALGQGRYNEQFF. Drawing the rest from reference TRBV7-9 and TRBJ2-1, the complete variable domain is DTGVSQNPRHKITKRGQNVTFRCDPISEHNRLYWYRQTLGQGPEFLTYFQNEAQLEKSRLLSDRFSAERPKGSFSTLEIQRTEQGDSAMYLCASSLKALGQGRYNEQFFGPGTRLTVL.

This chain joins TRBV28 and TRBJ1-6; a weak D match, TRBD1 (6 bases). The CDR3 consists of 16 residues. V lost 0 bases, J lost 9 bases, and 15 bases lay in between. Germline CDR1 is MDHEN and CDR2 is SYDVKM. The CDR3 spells CASSLWGATRSSPLHF. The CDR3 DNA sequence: TGTGCCAGCAGTTTATGGGGGGCAACCAGGAGTTCACCCCTCCACTTT.

The CDR3 DNA reads TGTGCCAGTTCCCCGCGGGGCCGGAGTAGCAATCAGCCCCAGCATTTT. It codes for CASSPRGRSSNQPQHF. This rearrangement joins TRBV19 to TRBJ1-5; a possible D gene is TRBD1 (5 bases). Germline V lookup: CDR1 LNHDA, CDR2 SQIVND (reference sequence). Trimming took off 8 bases at V and 0 bases at J, with 17 bases between the two ends. The CDR3 extends over 16 amino acids.

CDR3 in DNA: TGCGCCAGCAGCTTAGGACAGATAGGAAACACCATATATTTT. This sequence encodes CASSLGQIGNTIYF. The chain is built from TRBV5-1 and TRBJ1-3, with a possible D match to TRBD1 (6 bases). The CDR3 runs 14 residues. Germline V lookup: CDR1 SGHRS, CDR2 YFSETQ. Trimming stripped 2 bases from V and 4 bases from J, with 10 bases between.

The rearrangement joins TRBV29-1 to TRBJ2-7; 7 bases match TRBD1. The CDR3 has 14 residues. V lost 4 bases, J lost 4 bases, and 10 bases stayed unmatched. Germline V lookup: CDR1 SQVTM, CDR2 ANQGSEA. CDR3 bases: TGCAGCGTTGGCCCGGGACAGTCCAGGTACGAGCAGTACTTC. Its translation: CSVGPGQSRYEQYF.

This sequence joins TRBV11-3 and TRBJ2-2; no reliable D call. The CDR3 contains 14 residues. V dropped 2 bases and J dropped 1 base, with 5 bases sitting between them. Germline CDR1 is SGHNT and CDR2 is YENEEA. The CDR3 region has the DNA TGTGCCAGCAGCTTAAGAGTGAACACCGGGGAGCTGTTTTTT. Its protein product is CASSLRVNTGELFF.